Listed below are T cell receptor beta chains from one sample, sequenced in a study of blood T cell repertoires in COVID-19. The data were produced by immunoSEQ multiplex PCR, yet TCRdb's version contains in-frame clones alone and is incomplete. The sample has 650,000 to 800,000 clones; more than 80% are singletons. Sequences were obtained from peripheral blood. Receptors originate from a woman aged 18-29 years with acute or convalescent COVID-19. CDR3s include the opening cysteine and the closing phenylalanine or tryptophan. The D gene is left open where the match is weak. Rows give clone size only sometimes, using once, few, many, or a class for an expanded clone.

cdr3_length	d_call	v_call	j_call	clone_size	cdr3_nt	cdr3_aa
16	NA	TRBV9	TRBJ2-3	NA	TGTGCCAGCAGCGGCGGGTCAGGGGCTAGCACAGATACGCAGTATTTT	CASSGGSGASTDTQYF
12	NA	TRBV19	TRBJ1-1	NA	TGTGCCAGTAGTCGGGGGAACACTGAAGCTTTCTTT	CASSRGNTEAFF
13	NA	TRBV10-2	TRBJ1-1	NA	TGCGCCAGCAGTGTCGCAGGGCAGGGTGAAGCTTTCTTT	CASSVAGQGEAFF
17	NA	TRBV5-1	TRBJ1-1	NA	TGCGCCAGCAGCACCACCCCTCGAGAGGTGATGAACACTGAAGCTTTCTTT	CASSTTPREVMNTEAFF
14	TRBD2	TRBV6-5	TRBJ2-1	few	TGTGCCAGCAGCGCCGGGACTAGTAGTGGTGAGCAGTTCTTC	CASSAGTSSGEQFF
14	NA	TRBV6-5	TRBJ1-2	NA	TGTGCCAGCAGTCCCCCCGGGGGTAGCTATGGCTACACCTTC	CASSPPGGSYGYTF
15	TRBD1	TRBV3-1/TRBV3-2	TRBJ1-6	NA	TGTGCCAGCAGCATCGACAGGGCTATGAATTCACCCCTCCACTTT	CASSIDRAMNSPLHF
15	NA	TRBV7-2	TRBJ2-7	once	TGTGCCAGCAGCTTAGTGCGCCGGGACTCCTACGAGCAGTACTTC	CASSLVRRDSYEQYF
18	TRBD2	TRBV11-2	TRBJ2-7	NA	TGTGCCAGCAGCCGAGCCCTCTCCGGGACTAGCGGCTCCTACGAGCAGTACTTC	CASSRALSGTSGSYEQYF
15	TRBD1	TRBV10-3	TRBJ1-2	NA	TGTGCCATCAGTGAACGGGACAGGGGGGACCGTGGCTACACCTTC	CAISERDRGDRGYTF
14	TRBD2	TRBV9	TRBJ2-3	NA	TGTGCCAGCAGCGCGAGCGGGAATATAGATACGCAGTATTTT	CASSASGNIDTQYF
15	NA	TRBV6-5	TRBJ2-7	NA	TGTGCCAGCAGTTACGGTGAGGGAACGTCCTACGAGCAGTACTTC	CASSYGEGTSYEQYF
14	TRBD1	TRBV4-1	TRBJ2-7	NA	TGCGCCAGCAGCTATGGACAGGCAAACTACGAGCAGTACTTC	CASSYGQANYEQYF
15	NA	TRBV28	TRBJ1-5	NA	TGTGCCAGCAGTTTACCCGGGGGTGGTTTGCAGCCCCAGCATTTT	CASSLPGGGLQPQHF
14	NA	TRBV2	TRBJ2-3	NA	TGTGCCAGCAGTAATCAGCGGAGCACAGATACGCAGTATTTT	CASSNQRSTDTQYF
11	NA	TRBV20-1	TRBJ2-3	NA	TGCAGTGCCCCGTACACAGATACGCAGTATTTT	CSAPYTDTQYF
13	TRBD2	TRBV24-1	TRBJ2-3	once	TGTGCCACCAGCCGGGGAGGGTCAGATACGCAGTATTTT	CATSRGGSDTQYF
14	TRBD1	TRBV5-1	TRBJ1-1	once	TGCGCCAGCAGACAGGGGACGGGTCAGGGTGAAGCTTTCTTT	CASRQGTGQGEAFF
14	TRBD1	TRBV10-3	TRBJ1-5	NA	TGTGCCATCAGCCCGACAGGGTGGGATCAGCCCCAGCATTTT	CAISPTGWDQPQHF
15	TRBD1	TRBV2	TRBJ1-6	NA	TGTGCCAGCAGTGAAGGGACAGGGGAAAATTCACCCCTCCACTTT	CASSEGTGENSPLHF
17	TRBD2	TRBV4-3	TRBJ2-3	NA	TGCGCCAGCAGCCAAGAGGTTAGCGGGGTCCGGGTCGATACGCAGTATTTT	CASSQEVSGVRVDTQYF
15	TRBD2	TRBV27	TRBJ2-7	NA	TGTGCCAGCAGTCCCTGGACTAGCGGGACCTACGAGCAGTACTTC	CASSPWTSGTYEQYF
15	NA	TRBV12-2	TRBJ2-3	NA	TGTGCAAGTCGCTTAGATAACCAGACCAGGGATACGCAGTATTTT	CASRLDNQTRDTQYF
18	NA	TRBV4-3	TRBJ1-4	NA	TGCGCCAGCAGCCAACAAACTCCTGGACAGAGAATAAATGAAAAACTGTTTTTT	CASSQQTPGQRINEKLFF
14	TRBD1	TRBV19	TRBJ1-5	NA	TGTGCCAGTAGACAAACAGGGGGCAATCAGCCCCAGCATTTT	CASRQTGGNQPQHF
13	NA	TRBV27	TRBJ1-5	few	TGTGCCACCCGGGGGAATAGCAATCAGCCCCAGCATTTT	CATRGNSNQPQHF
14	NA	TRBV25-1	TRBJ2-7	once	TGTGCCAGCAGTGAGACAGGAGCTTCGCACGAGCAGTACTTC	CASSETGASHEQYF
14	TRBD1	TRBV29-1	TRBJ2-5	NA	TGCAGCGTTGAAGAGACAGGGGTCGAAGAGACCCAGTACTTC	CSVEETGVEETQYF